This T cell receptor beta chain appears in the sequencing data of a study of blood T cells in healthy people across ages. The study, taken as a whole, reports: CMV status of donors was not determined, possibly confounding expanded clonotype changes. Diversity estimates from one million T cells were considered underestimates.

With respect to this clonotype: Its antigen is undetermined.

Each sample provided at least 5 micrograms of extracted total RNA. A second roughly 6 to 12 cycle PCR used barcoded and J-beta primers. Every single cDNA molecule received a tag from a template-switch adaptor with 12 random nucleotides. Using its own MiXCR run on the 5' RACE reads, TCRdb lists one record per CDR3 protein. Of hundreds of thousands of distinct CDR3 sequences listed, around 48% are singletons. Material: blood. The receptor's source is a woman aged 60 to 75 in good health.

The CDR3 region is CASSRGGGQLSYNEQFF. DNA for the CDR3: TGTGCCAGCAGCCGAGGAGGGGGCCAACTGTCCTACAATGAGCAGTTCTTC. This chain joins TRBV7-2 and TRBJ2-1; D perhaps matches TRBD1 (7 bases). From germline, CDR1 is SGHTA and CDR2 FQGNSA. This CDR3 contains 17 residues. Trimming removed 5 bases at V and 1 base at J, with 18 bases between. The full variable domain, completed using reference TRBV7-2 and TRBJ2-1, is GAGVSQSPSNKVTEKGKDVELRCDPISGHTALYWYRQSLGQGLEFLIYFQGNSAPDKSGLPSDRFSAERTGGSVSTLTIQRTQQEDSAVYLCASSRGGGQLSYNEQFFGPGTRLTVL.